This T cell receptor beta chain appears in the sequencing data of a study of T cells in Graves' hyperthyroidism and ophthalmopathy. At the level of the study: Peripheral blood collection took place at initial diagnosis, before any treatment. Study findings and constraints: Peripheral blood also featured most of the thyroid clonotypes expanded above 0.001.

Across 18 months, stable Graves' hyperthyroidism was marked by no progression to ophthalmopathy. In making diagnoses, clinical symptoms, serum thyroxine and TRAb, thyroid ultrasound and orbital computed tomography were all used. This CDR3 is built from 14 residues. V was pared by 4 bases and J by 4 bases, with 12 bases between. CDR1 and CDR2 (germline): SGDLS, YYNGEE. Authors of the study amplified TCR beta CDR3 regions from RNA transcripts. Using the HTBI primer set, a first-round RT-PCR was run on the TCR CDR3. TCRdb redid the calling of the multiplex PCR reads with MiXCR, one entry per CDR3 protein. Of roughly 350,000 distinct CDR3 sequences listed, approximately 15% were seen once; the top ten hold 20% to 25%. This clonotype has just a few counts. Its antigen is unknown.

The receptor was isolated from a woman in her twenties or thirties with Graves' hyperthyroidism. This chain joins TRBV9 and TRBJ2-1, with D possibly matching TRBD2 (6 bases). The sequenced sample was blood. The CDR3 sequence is CASSPMTRYNEQFF. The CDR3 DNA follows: TGTGCCAGCAGCCCCATGACTAGATACAATGAGCAGTTCTTC. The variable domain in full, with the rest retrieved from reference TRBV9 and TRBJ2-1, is DSGVTQTPKHLITATGQRVTLRCSPRSGDLSVYWYQQSLDQGLQFLIQYYNGEERAKGNILERFSAQQFPDLHSELNLSSLELGDSALYFCASSPMTRYNEQFFGPGTRLTVL.